This TCR beta chain was recovered during a study of T cells in localized non-small cell lung cancer (TCRdb year 2020). Regarding the research as a whole: Comparing tumors with uninvolved tumor-adjacent lungs, the study looked at the T cell repertoires of 220 or so patients with early-stage NSCLC. A mean age of roughly 66 years was recorded for the NSCLC patients, of whom around 140 were male and 107 were female. The cohort consisted of 236 treatment-naive NSCLC patients whose localized lung tumors had been resected.

According to the germline V gene, CDR1 reads SGHVS and CDR2 reads FNYEAQ. The CDR3 spans 15 residues, from the cysteine through the phenylalanine. This entry keeps only the CDR3 DNA: 45 bases, framed from base 1. Here V drops 4 bases and J drops 5 bases, and the junction holds 8 bases not matched to any gene. Concerning this clone itself: Its recognized antigen is unknown. Per-nucleotide qualities are absent, and no much larger clonotype sits a single base away.

At diagnosis, tumor, uninvolved tumor-adjacent lung and peripheral blood were collected and then preserved as a mix of FFPE and fresh-frozen material. For TCR repertoire profiling, the blood samples were analyzed as peripheral blood mononuclear cells. TCR beta CDR3 regions were sequenced from DNA using the immunoSEQ Assay. The paper's processing steps were these. To compute T cell density, TCR beta template counts were normalized to usable DNA, which was estimated by amplifying housekeeping genes. Using the preseqR package, richness was estimated by extrapolating to 120,000 templates for tissue samples and 400,000 templates for PBMC samples. Clonality was defined as one minus Pielou's evenness. Differential abundance testing on productive amino-acid clonotypes, with a minimum total count of 5 and an alpha of 0.1, was used to identify tissue-enriched TCRs. Repertoire overlap between compartments was quantified with the Jaccard Index and Morisita Overlap Index. TCR beta CDR3s were clustered by GLIPH together with public tetramer-defined viral CDR3s, and at least three viral sequences plus V-gene enrichment were required for viral motifs. The table comes from immuneACCESS by way of TCRdb, which keeps in-frame sequences with V and J called. Part of the clones is missing from these tables; in studies checked, under half for an unresolved V gene and the rest for unknown reasons. V and J calls plus clone size are reproduced from that table; the DNA served to infer D and trimming. This sample comprises about 45,000 clones, approximately 81% of them detected only once. The ten largest clones capture more than 15% of the sample.

On the study overall, not on this receptor specifically: A median of around 60 of the top 100 tumor clones turned up in the paired uninvolved adjacent lung, and about 28 of those clones also ranked among the top 100 of that same adjacent lung. The highest T cell clonality was observed in uninvolved tumor-adjacent lung, where clonality exceeded that of tumor, suggesting that antigenic responses were more focused in uninvolved tumor-adjacent lung. Multi-region tumor sequencing was not performed, so intratumor heterogeneity could not be excluded. Since the design was exploratory, TCR variables were selected using unadjusted p-values with no false-discovery rate correction. Higher blood T cell density associated with longer overall survival, while higher adjacent-lung clonality associated with shorter survival.

This sequence was found in a man aged 35 to 69 with stage III lung adenocarcinoma. The V and J segments used are TRBV7-6 and TRBJ2-7; 10 junctional bases match TRBD1. Sequences were derived from peripheral blood mononuclear cells, sampled before any cancer treatment. The nucleotide sequence is TGTGCCAGCAGCTCACCCCGACAGGGGGCAAACGAGCAGTACTTC. This sequence encodes CASSSPRQGANEQYF.